This T cell receptor (beta chain) stems from a study of blood T cell dynamics during melanoma immunotherapy. Only in-frame clones appear in the TCRdb table, and some are missing; sequencing was by immunoSEQ multiplex PCR. The sample shows some 11,000 clones, about 83% of them seen only once. Time point indicated: pre-treatment baseline. The V gene lost 1 base and the J gene lost 1 base, with 5 bases spanning the gap. Germline CDR1 SGHRS, CDR2 YFSETQ. CDR3 length: 13 residues. This sample comprised blood, obtained from a patient treated with checkpoint blockade. V is TRBV5-1 and J is TRBJ2-5; D unresolved. This TCR was recovered from a human donor with melanoma. The CDR3 bases are TGCGCCAGCAGCTTGACAATCCAAGAGACCCAGTACTTC. Protein sequence: CASSLTIQETQYF.